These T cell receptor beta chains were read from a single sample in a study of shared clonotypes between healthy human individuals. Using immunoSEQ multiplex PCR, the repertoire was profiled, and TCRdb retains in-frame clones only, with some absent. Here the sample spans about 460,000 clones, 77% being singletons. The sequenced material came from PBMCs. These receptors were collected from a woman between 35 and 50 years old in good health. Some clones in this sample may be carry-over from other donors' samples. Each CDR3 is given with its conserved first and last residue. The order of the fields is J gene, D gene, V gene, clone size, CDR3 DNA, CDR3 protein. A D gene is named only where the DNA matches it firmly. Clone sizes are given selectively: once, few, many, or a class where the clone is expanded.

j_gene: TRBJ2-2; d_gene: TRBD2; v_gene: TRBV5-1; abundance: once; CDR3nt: TGCGCCAGCAGCTTCGGGACTAGCGGGAAGCAACCCGGGGAGCTGTTTTTT; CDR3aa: CASSFGTSGKQPGELFF
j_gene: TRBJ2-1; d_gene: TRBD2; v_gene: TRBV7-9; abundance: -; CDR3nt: TGTGCCACCGGGACTAGCGGGAGCTCTGAGCAGTTCTTC; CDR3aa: CATGTSGSSEQFF
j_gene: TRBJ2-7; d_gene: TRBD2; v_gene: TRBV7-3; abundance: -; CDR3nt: TGTGCCAGCAGCCTCGGCGTAGCGGGCTCCTCCTACGAGCAGTACTTC; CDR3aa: CASSLGVAGSSYEQYF
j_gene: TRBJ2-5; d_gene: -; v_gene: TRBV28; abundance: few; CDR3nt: TGTGCCAGCAAGAGTGGGACCCAGTACTTC; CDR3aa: CASKSGTQYF
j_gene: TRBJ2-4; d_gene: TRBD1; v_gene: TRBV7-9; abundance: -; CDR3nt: TGTGCCAGCAGCTTAGCGTATACAGGGGAAAACATTCAGTACTTC; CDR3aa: CASSLAYTGENIQYF
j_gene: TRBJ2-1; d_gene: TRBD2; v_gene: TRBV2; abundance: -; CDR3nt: TGTGCCAGTCTAGCGGGAGGGCCTAATGAGCAGTTCTTC; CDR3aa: CASLAGGPNEQFF
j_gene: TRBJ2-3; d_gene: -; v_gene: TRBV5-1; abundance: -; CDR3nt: TGCGCCAGCAGCATAACAGGGACAGATACGCAGTATTTT; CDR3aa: CASSITGTDTQYF
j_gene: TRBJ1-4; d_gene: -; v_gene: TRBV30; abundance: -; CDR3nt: TGTGCCTGGAGTCTAGGGTATGCTGAAAAACTGTTTTTT; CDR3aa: CAWSLGYAEKLFF
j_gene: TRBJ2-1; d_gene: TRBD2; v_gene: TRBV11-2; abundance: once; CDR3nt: TGTGCCAGCAGCCCAATAGGGGAGCGGGAGTATGATGGGGAGCAGTTCTTC; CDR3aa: CASSPIGEREYDGEQFF
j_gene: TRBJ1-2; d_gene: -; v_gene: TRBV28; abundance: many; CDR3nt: TGTGCCAGCAGTCGGGACAAGCTAATCTATGGCTACACCTTC; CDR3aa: CASSRDKLIYGYTF
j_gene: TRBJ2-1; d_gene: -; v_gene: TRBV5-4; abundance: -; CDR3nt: TGTGCCAGCAGCTTCGAAGGATGGGAGGACTACAATGAGCAGTTCTTC; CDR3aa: CASSFEGWEDYNEQFF
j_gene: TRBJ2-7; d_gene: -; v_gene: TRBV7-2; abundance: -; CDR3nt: TGTGCCAGCAGCTACCTCTCGGTGGGGGCCTACGAGCAGTACTTC; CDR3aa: CASSYLSVGAYEQYF
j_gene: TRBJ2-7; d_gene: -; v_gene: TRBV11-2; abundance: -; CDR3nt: TGTGCCAGCAGACTAGGTAGGGCCGAGCAGTACTTC; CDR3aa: CASRLGRAEQYF
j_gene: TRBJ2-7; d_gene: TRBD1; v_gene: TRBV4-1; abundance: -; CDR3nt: TGCGCCAGCAGCCAAGATCCCCTGACAGGGAAACCGTCCGAGCAGTACTTC; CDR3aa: CASSQDPLTGKPSEQYF
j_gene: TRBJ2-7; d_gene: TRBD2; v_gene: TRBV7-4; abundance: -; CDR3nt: TGTGCCAGCACTACGATGGGAGGGCCCACCTACGAGCAGTACTTC; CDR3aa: CASTTMGGPTYEQYF
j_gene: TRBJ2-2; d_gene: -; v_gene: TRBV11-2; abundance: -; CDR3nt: TGTGCCAGCAGCCCAAGGACCGGCCCCGGGGAGCTGTTTTTT; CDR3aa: CASSPRTGPGELFF
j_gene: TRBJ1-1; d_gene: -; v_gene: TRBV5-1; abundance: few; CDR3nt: TGCGCCAGCAGCTTGGACCCACAGAACACTGAAGCTTTCTTT; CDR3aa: CASSLDPQNTEAFF
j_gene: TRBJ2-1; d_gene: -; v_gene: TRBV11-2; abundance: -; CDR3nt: TGTGCCAGCAGCTTAGATCGGGCTAGCGCCTACAATGAGCAGTTCTTC; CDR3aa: CASSLDRASAYNEQFF
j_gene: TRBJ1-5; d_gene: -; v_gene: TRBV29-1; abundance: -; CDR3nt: TGCAGCGTTGAATGGAAGAGCAATCAGCCCCAGCATTTT; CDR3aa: CSVEWKSNQPQHF
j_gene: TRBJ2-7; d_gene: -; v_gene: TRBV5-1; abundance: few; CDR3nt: TGCGCCAGCAGCTTGGGAGTCCGAGGGGATAGCGAGCAGTACTTC; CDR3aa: CASSLGVRGDSEQYF
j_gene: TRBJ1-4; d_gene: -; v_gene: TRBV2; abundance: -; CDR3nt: TGTGCCAGCAGTGGTACAACAACTAATGAAAAACTGTTTTTT; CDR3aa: CASSGTTTNEKLFF
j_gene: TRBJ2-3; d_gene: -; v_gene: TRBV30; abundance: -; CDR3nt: TGTGCCTGGAGTGTACAGGGAGGAGATACGCAGTATTTT; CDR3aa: CAWSVQGGDTQYF
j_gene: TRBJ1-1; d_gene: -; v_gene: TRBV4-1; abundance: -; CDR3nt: TGCGCCAGCAGCCAGGACATCCCAACTGAAGCTTTCTTT; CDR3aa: CASSQDIPTEAFF
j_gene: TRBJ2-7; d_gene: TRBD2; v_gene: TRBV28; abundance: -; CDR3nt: TGTGCCAGCAGATTAGCGGGCTCCTACGAGCAGTACTTC; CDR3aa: CASRLAGSYEQYF